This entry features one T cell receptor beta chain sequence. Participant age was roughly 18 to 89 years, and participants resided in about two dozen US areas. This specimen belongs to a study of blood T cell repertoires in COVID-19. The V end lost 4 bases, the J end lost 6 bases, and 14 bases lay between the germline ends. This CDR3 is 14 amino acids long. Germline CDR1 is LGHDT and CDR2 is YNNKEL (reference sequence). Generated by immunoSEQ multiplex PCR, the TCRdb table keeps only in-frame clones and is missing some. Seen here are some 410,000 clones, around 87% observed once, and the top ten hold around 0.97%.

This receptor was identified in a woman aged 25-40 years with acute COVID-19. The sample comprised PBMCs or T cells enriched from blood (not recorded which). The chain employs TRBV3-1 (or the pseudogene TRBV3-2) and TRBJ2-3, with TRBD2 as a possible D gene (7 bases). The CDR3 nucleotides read TGTGCCAGCAGCCCTGGGGGGGGGCCGGATACGCAGTATTTT. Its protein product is CASSPGGGPDTQYF.